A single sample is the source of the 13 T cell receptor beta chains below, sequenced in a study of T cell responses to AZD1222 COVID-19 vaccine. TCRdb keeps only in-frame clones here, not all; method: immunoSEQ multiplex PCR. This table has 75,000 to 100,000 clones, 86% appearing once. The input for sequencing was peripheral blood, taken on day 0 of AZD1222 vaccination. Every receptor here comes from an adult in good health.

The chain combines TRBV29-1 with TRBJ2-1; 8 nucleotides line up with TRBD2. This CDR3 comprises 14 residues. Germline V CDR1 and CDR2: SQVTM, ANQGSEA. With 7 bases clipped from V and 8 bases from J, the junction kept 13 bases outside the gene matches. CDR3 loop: CSALAAGGGDEQFF. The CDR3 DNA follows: TGCAGCGCCCTGGCGGCGGGAGGTGGGGATGAGCAGTTCTTC.

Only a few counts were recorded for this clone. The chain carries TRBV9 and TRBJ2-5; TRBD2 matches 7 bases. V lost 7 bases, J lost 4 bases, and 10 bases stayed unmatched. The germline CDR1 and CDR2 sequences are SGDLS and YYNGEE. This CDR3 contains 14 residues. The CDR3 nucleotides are TGTGCCAGCGGGGGGTCGGCGGGAGTAGAGACCCAGTACTTC. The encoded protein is CASGGSAGVETQYF.

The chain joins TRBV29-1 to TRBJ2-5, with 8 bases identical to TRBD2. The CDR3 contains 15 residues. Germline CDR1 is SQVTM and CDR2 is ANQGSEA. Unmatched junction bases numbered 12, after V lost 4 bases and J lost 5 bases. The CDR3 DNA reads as TGCAGCGTTGGGGGGGGACTAGTTCGTCCGGAGACCCAGTACTTC. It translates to CSVGGGLVRPETQYF.

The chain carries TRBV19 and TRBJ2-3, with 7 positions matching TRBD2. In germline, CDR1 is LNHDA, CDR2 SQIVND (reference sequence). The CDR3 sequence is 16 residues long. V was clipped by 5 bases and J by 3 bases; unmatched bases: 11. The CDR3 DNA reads TGTGCCAGTAGTGCCGAAGCGGGGAGATTTACAGATACGCAGTATTTT. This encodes CASSAEAGRFTDTQYF.

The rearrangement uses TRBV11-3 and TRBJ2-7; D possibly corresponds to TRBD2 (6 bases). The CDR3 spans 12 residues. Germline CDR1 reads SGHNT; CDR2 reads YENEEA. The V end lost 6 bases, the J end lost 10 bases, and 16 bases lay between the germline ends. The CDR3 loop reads CASSLQVGTQYF. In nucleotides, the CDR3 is TGTGCCAGCAGTCTCCAGGTCGGGACTCAGTACTTC. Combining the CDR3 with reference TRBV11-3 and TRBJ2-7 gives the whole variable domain EAGVVQSPRYKIIEKKQPVAFWCNPISGHNTLYWYLQNLGQGPELLIRYENEEAVDDSQLPKDRFSAERLKGVDSTLKIQPAELGDSAVYLCASSLQVGTQYFGPGTRLTVT.

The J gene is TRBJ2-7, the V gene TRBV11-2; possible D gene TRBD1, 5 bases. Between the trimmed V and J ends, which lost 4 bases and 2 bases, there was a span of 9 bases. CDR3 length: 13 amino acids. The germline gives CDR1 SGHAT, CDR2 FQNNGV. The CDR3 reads CASSSTETYEQYF. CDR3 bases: TGTGCCAGCAGCTCGACAGAAACCTACGAGCAGTACTTC. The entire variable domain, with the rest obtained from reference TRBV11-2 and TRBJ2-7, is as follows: EAGVAQSPRYKIIEKRQSVAFWCNPISGHATLYWYQQILGQGPKLLIQFQNNGVVDDSQLPKDRFSAERLKGVDSTLKIQPAKLEDSAVYLCASSSTETYEQYFGPGTRLTVT.

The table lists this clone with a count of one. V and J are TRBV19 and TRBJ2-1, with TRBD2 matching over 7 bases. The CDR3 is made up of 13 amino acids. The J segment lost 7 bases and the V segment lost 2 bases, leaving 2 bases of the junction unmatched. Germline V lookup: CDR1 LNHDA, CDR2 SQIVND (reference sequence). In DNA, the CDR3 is TGTGCCAGTAGTATAATGGGGGGGAATGAGCAGTTCTTC. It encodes CASSIMGGNEQFF.

CDR3 in DNA: TGTGCCAGCAGCTTGCTGGACCTGAGGAGGGAGACCCAGTACTTC. Residues: CASSLLDLRRETQYF. The rearrangement joins TRBV5-6 to TRBJ2-5; D might be TRBD2 (5 bases). The CDR3 runs to 15 residues. V lost 1 base and J 5 bases, leaving 15 bases between the germline ends. Germline V CDR1 and CDR2: SGHDT, YYEEEE.

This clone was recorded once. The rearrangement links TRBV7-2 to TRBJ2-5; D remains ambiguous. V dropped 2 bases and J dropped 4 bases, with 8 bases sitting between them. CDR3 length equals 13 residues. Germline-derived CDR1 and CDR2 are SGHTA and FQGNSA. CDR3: CASSLSGGETQYF. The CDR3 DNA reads TGTGCCAGCAGCTTATCGGGTGGAGAGACCCAGTACTTC.

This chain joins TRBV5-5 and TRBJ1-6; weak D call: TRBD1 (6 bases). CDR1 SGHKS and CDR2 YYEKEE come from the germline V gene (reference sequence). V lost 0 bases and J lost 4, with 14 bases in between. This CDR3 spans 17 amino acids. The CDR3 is CASSLAPRGEYNSPLHF. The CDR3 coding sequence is TGTGCCAGCAGCTTGGCCCCCAGGGGTGAATATAATTCACCCCTCCACTTT.

The CDR3 spells CASGQGSYGYTF. CDR3 DNA sequence: TGTGCCAGCGGGCAGGGGAGCTATGGCTACACCTTC. V gene TRBV2 combines with J gene TRBJ1-2; TRBD1 might be the D (6 bases). V lost 8 bases, J lost 4 bases, and 11 bases lay in between. CDR3 length: 12 amino acids. Germline V gene sequence: CDR1 SNHLY, CDR2 FYNNEI.

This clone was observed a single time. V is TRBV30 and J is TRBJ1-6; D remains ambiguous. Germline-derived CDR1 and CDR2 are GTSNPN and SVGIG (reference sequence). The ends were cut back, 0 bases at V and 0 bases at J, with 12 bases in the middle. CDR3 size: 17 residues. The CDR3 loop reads CAWSVYRLSSYNSPLHF. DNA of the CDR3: TGTGCCTGGAGTGTATATAGGCTAAGCTCCTATAATTCACCCCTCCACTTT.

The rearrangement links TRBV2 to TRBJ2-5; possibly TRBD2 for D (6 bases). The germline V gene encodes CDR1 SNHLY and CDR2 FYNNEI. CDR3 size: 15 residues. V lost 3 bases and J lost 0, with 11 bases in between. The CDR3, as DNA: TGTGCCAGCAGTGATATGCGGGGTTACCAAGAGACCCAGTACTTC. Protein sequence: CASSDMRGYQETQYF.